This TCR beta chain was obtained from a study of T cell responses to AZD1222 COVID-19 vaccine (dated by TCRdb to about 2021). As for the study more broadly: AZD1222 recipients with second doses at about 4 weeks or about 12 weeks were pooled, because spike-specific TCR depth and breadth did not differ between schedules. Trial participants were enrolled by age into 18-55, 56-69 and 70-plus year subgroups, with approximately 160, 26 and 62 TCR-sequenced participants respectively. TCR sequencing covered fewer than 250 trial participants: 207 given two doses of AZD1222 and around 26 given two doses of MenACWY control vaccine. Overall results and qualifications from the work: Vaccine-associated CD4 TCRs spanned the whole spike protein, with dominant responses in regions 160-218 and 743-854. After two AZD1222 doses, spike-specific TCR breadth and depth were significantly higher than at day 0 and than in MenACWY recipients. Participants were mostly white British, with more females than males. The authors suggested clonal diversity may have been underestimated. Conclusions about previously exposed vaccinees were limited because only six AZD1222 recipients were SARS-CoV-2 seropositive at baseline. Because no day 14 peak-response samples were available, repertoires were characterized only after the peak T cell response. The 56-69-year group was small, and its depth increase did not reach significance, likely because of low power. Nearly half of unique spike-specific TCRs reportedly recognized epitopes outside regions mutated in the B.1.351 and B.1.1.7 variants.

From the cysteine up to the phenylalanine, the CDR3 has a length of 14 residues. Only the CDR3 region is kept as DNA, spanning 42 bases read in frame from base 1. Sequences GTSNPN (CDR1) and SVGIG (CDR2) are obtained from the germline V gene (reference sequence). V lost 8 bases and J lost 4 bases; the stretch between them is 18 bases long. Read against the paper, the sample's time point label means: baseline before first vaccination. Vaccinee samples were obtained from the UK trials COV001 and COV002, which included a single-blind randomized controlled phase 2/3 trial of AZD1222 (ChAdOx1 nCoV-19) in healthy adults. For TCRbeta chain sequencing, PBMC samples from trial participants were taken at day 0 and at day 28 after the second dose. The CDR3 regions of human TCRbeta chains were analyzed by immunosequencing. The authors' analysis ran thus. TCRs in the repertoires were compared against a reference library of SARS-CoV-2-specific TCRs that had been generated with the MIRA antigen-specificity platform. Breadth was defined as the fraction of unique TCRs that were SARS-CoV-2-associated, and depth was defined as the fraction of total T cells that were SARS-CoV-2-associated. Using the MIRA data, each spike-specific TCR was mapped to the spike region that the TCR reacts to and placed in a CD4 or CD8 class. Log10-transformed breadth and depth values were compared by one-way ANOVA with Sidak's multiple comparisons tests. TCRdb retrieved this table from immuneACCESS and kept in-frame rearrangements only. Not all clones are present; in checked studies, unresolved V genes account for under half, and no reason is known for the remainder. Clonal size and the V and J genes are those of that table, whereas D and trimming came from the DNA. The sample table records some 130,000 clones; more than 85% of these occur just once. The ten most abundant clones make up roughly 9% of the sample.

As to this clone: The specificity of this receptor is unknown. No much larger clonotype is one base removed from it; base qualities were not supplied.

The source material was peripheral blood, sampled on day 0 of AZD1222 vaccination. This chain is built from TRBV30 and TRBJ1-3, with TRBD1 tentatively as D gene (5 bases match). The source of this sequence is an adult in good health. The CDR3 loop reads CAGRWGGGGNTIYF. The nucleotides read TGTGCCGGGCGCTGGGGGGGAGGAGGAAACACCATATATTTT.